This TCR beta chain was found in a study of shared T cell receptors in the human thymus. V shed 1 base and J shed 7 bases, with 13 bases lying between them. Germline CDR1 SGHAT, CDR2 FQNNGV. The CDR3 length is 14 residues. This clone has a single count. Generated by immunoSEQ multiplex PCR, the TCRdb table keeps only in-frame clones and is missing some. This table holds approximately 400,000 clones, roughly 94% found once. This receptor was identified in a human donor. This chain uses TRBV11-2 with TRBJ2-5; a possible D gene is TRBD2 (6 bases). The specimen sequenced was thymocytes. The CDR3 spells CASSLVVGRGTQYF. Here the CDR3 DNA reads TGTGCCAGCAGCTTAGTTGTGGGGCGGGGGACCCAGTACTTC.